This T cell receptor beta chain was captured in a study of radiation and T cells in renal cell carcinoma. Trimming at V came to 5 bases and at J to 6 bases, leaving 8 bases not matched to a gene. Per germline, CDR1 SGHTA and CDR2 FQGNSA. This CDR3 has 15 amino acids. As for time point: blood 4 weeks post-SBRT, at nephrectomy. Noted treatment: 15 Gy SBRT to primary tumor, nephrectomy 4 weeks later. Nephrectomy followed 15 Gy stereotactic body radiation by 4 weeks. Some clones are missing from TCRdb's copy, which holds only in-frame ones; the method was immunoSEQ multiplex PCR. The sample lists 120,000 to 150,000 clones; 75% to 90% were seen once.

This receptor was taken from a woman aged 50 to 60 with renal cell carcinoma. This specimen consisted of blood, obtained from a patient whose treatment included radiotherapy and nephrectomy. V usage is TRBV7-2 and J usage is TRBJ2-2, with 8 bases matching TRBD1. The CDR3 DNA is TGTGCCAGCAGCGTGGACAGGGTTACGGCCGGGGAGCTGTTTTTT. It is translated as CASSVDRVTAGELFF.